These 18 T cell receptor beta chains originate from one sample sequenced in a study of regulatory T cells. Whole-study findings and limits: Hydrophobic residues at CDR3 positions 6 and 7 were enriched in conventional CD4+ T cells of CD3G-deficient patients.

Primers: 52 TRBV forward and 13 TRBJ reverse. This table comes from immunoSEQ multiplex PCR, and its TCRdb copy is limited to in-frame clones, with some not included. The sample has about 30,000 clones, roughly 92% seen once. These TCRs' antigens remain unknown. What was sequenced was conventional CD4+ T cells sorted from blood. The receptor source for this set is a person under 30 with CD3G deficiency.

The chain carries TRBV28 and TRBJ2-7; a weak D match, TRBD1 (5 bases). Germline lookup yields CDR1 MDHEN and CDR2 SYDVKM. Trimming left V 6 bases short and J 2 bases short, with 17 bases between. This CDR3 region has 15 residues. CDR3 residues: CASRGAIGATYEQYF. The CDR3 nucleotides are TGTGCCAGCAGGGGCGCGATTGGGGCAACCTACGAGCAGTACTTC.

The chain carries TRBV28 and TRBJ2-2, with D maybe TRBD1 (6 bases). The CDR3 runs to 16 residues. Germline CDR1 MDHEN, CDR2 SYDVKM. The V gene lost 6 bases and the J gene lost 0 bases, with 14 bases spanning the gap. The CDR3 spells CASRGGARTNTGELFF. As DNA, the CDR3 is TGTGCCAGCAGAGGGGGAGCGAGGACGAACACCGGGGAGCTGTTTTTT.

The rearrangement joins TRBV10-3 to TRBJ2-7; D call uncertain. The CDR3 length is 11 residues. Germline loops: CDR1 ENHRY, CDR2 SYGVKD. Trimming removed 3 bases at V and 3 bases at J, with 3 bases between. The chain's CDR3 is CAISDHYEQYF. The CDR3 nucleotides read TGTGCCATCAGTGACCACTACGAGCAGTACTTC.

This sequence joins TRBV9 and TRBJ2-1; 7 bases are a match to TRBD2. Germline-derived CDR1 and CDR2 are SGDLS and YYNGEE. V shed 4 bases, J shed 5 bases, and the junction held 9 bases outside the gene matches. This CDR3 is built from 15 residues. CDR3 residues: CASSPTGTTNNEQFF. The CDR3 nucleotides are TGTGCCAGCAGCCCGACCGGGACTACTAACAATGAGCAGTTCTTC. The full variable domain, its missing parts supplied by reference TRBV9 and TRBJ2-1, is DSGVTQTPKHLITATGQRVTLRCSPRSGDLSVYWYQQSLDQGLQFLIQYYNGEERAKGNILERFSAQQFPDLHSELNLSSLELGDSALYFCASSPTGTTNNEQFFGPGTRLTVL.

V is TRBV6-1 and J is TRBJ2-7; TRBD2 matches 7 bases. CDR3 length: 14 residues. V trimming: 6 bases; J trimming: 3 bases; junction bases outside the gene matches: 8. Germline CDR1 MNHNS, CDR2 SASEGT. The DNA of the CDR3 is TGTGCCAGCAGGCCTACTAGCGAGAGCTACGAGCAGTACTTC. Translation gives CASRPTSESYEQYF.

This sequence joins TRBV6-6 and TRBJ1-2; D ambiguous. Germline values: CDR1 MNHNY, CDR2 SVGAGI (reference sequence). CDR3 length equals 11 residues. The germline V and J ends were trimmed by 5 bases and 3 bases, with 4 bases remaining between them. The CDR3 reads CASSRHYGYTF. DNA for the CDR3: TGTGCCAGCAGTCGGCACTATGGCTACACCTTC.

This chain connects TRBV10-1 to TRBJ2-1, with a weak D call TRBD2 (6 bases). The V gene's germline CDR1 is WNHNN and CDR2 SYGVQD (reference sequence). The CDR3 runs 17 residues. V was shortened by 5 bases and J by 3 bases, with 20 bases between the two germline ends. CDR3 DNA sequence: TGCGCCAGCAGTCTGAGGTTAGCGGACAAGGGCTACAATGAGCAGTTCTTC. This codes for CASSLRLADKGYNEQFF.

The chain links TRBV5-1 to TRBJ2-1; D remains unclear. Per the germline V gene, CDR1 is SGHRS and CDR2 is YFSETQ. The CDR3 has 17 amino acids. V lost 0 bases and J 3 bases, leaving 16 bases between the germline ends. CDR3 nucleotide sequence: TGCGCCAGCAGCTTGGTTATTCCCGAAATTATCTACAATGAGCAGTTCTTC. Its protein product is CASSLVIPEIIYNEQFF.

The chain joins TRBV4-1 to TRBJ2-1; 16 nucleotides match TRBD2. The germline V gene encodes CDR1 MGHRA and CDR2 YSYEKL. Losses at the gene ends were 6 bases for V and 5 bases for J; bases not matched to a gene: 16. The CDR3 is 20 residues long. CDR3 DNA: TGCGCCAGCAGTCCCGAGGACCCGGGACTAGCGGGGGGGCGGAACAATGAGCAGTTCTTC. Protein product: CASSPEDPGLAGGRNNEQFF.

The chain carries TRBV10-3 and TRBJ2-7, with D perhaps being TRBD1 or TRBD2 (5 bases each). Germline assignment: CDR1 ENHRY and CDR2 SYGVKD. The length of the CDR3 is 13 residues. V was clipped by 4 bases and J by 1 base, with 8 bases between them. The CDR3 coding sequence is TGTGCCATCAGTGGGGACGGTTCCTACGAGCAGTACTTC. The encoded protein is CAISGDGSYEQYF.

The count of this clone is one. CDR3 region: CAISPGPKESYEQYF. In DNA, the CDR3 is TGTGCCATCAGTCCCGGACCAAAGGAGTCCTACGAGCAGTACTTC. The genes are TRBV10-3 and TRBJ2-7; D uncertain. Trimming left V 5 bases short and J 1 base short, with 15 bases between. Germline V gene sequence: CDR1 ENHRY, CDR2 SYGVKD. The CDR3 consists of 15 residues.

DNA for the CDR3: TGCGCCAGCCGCAGCTTGACAGGGAACACCGGGGAGCTGTTTTTT. Protein product: CASRSLTGNTGELFF. This sequence joins TRBV5-1 and TRBJ2-2, with D tentatively TRBD1 (6 bases). Germline-derived CDR1 and CDR2 are SGHRS and YFSETQ. Trimming pared 7 bases from V and 1 base from J, leaving 14 bases between. The CDR3 sequence is 15 residues long.

The V call is TRBV2, the J call TRBJ2-5; D possibly corresponds to TRBD2 (6 bases). Per the germline V gene, CDR1 is SNHLY and CDR2 is FYNNEI. V shed 11 bases and J shed 2 bases, with 15 bases lying between them. The CDR3 runs 13 residues. CDR3 region: CAGKGGAQETQYF. In DNA, the CDR3 is TGTGCCGGAAAGGGCGGGGCGCAAGAGACCCAGTACTTC.

J is TRBJ2-1 and V is TRBV9; 7 bases fit TRBD2. V dropped 4 bases and J dropped 4; count of bases not matched to a gene: 8. Germline V gene sequence: CDR1 SGDLS, CDR2 YYNGEE. The CDR3 is 15 amino acids. CDR3 DNA sequence: TGTGCCAGCAGCCTACTGGGGGAGGGGTACAATGAGCAGTTCTTC. Translated: CASSLLGEGYNEQFF.

This chain uses TRBV18 with TRBJ1-1; D is unresolved. The CDR3 covers 14 residues. Germline V lookup: CDR1 KGHSH, CDR2 LQKENI. V lost 3 bases and J 5 bases, leaving 13 bases between the germline ends. The CDR3 sequence is CASSPDGFTTEAFF. In nucleotides, the CDR3 is TGTGCCAGCTCACCGGACGGGTTCACTACTGAAGCTTTCTTT.

The chain joins TRBV15 to TRBJ1-1; the D is unclear. In germline, CDR1 is LNHNV, CDR2 YYDKDF (reference sequence). The CDR3 extends over 13 amino acids. The germline V and J ends were trimmed by 4 bases and 0 bases, with 6 bases remaining between them. The CDR3 coding sequence is TGTGCCACCAGCATAAGAGTGAACACTGAAGCTTTCTTT. Its protein product is CATSIRVNTEAFF.

On this clone itself: Sequence at one end of the junction differs from germline and may be a read error. This chain links TRBV20-1 with TRBJ1-2; the match to TRBD1 covers 7 bases. This CDR3 has 11 amino acids. Per the germline V gene, CDR1 is DFQATT and CDR2 is SNEGSKA (reference sequence). CDR3 in DNA: TGCAGTGTAAGGACAGGCCCAAATATCGCCTTC. Encoded protein: CSVRTGPNIAF.

This clone has a single count. This chain joins TRBV9 and TRBJ2-2; a weak D match, TRBD2 (6 bases). V lost 0 bases and J 4 bases, leaving 16 bases between the germline ends. Germline V lookup: CDR1 SGDLS, CDR2 YYNGEE. The CDR3 sequence is 17 residues long. In DNA, the CDR3 is TGTGCCAGCAGCGTAGCAGCCCGGGCCGGGGGCACCGGGGAGCTGTTTTTT. It specifies CASSVAARAGGTGELFF. Drawing the rest from reference TRBV9 and TRBJ2-2, the complete variable domain is DSGVTQTPKHLITATGQRVTLRCSPRSGDLSVYWYQQSLDQGLQFLIQYYNGEERAKGNILERFSAQQFPDLHSELNLSSLELGDSALYFCASSVAARAGGTGELFFGEGSRLTVL.